The entry below describes one T cell receptor beta chain. Which antigen it targets is not known. No base-level quality is on record; no much larger clone is a single base apart. From V the trimming removes 6 bases and from J it removes 4 bases, while the gene matches leave 15 bases of the junction unaccounted for. The CDR3, cysteine through phenylalanine, is 17 amino acids long. Only the CDR3 region is kept as DNA, spanning 51 bases read in frame from base 1. From the germline V gene (reference sequence), CDR1 is LNHDA and CDR2 is SQIVND. These data are taken from a study of shared clonotypes between healthy human individuals (dated by TCRdb to the early 2020s). For the wider study: A couple of women and a few men aged 18 to 49 years were included in the cohort. For each donor, three plates each were used for CD4 naive and CD4 memory, two plates were used for CD8 naive, and one plate was used for CD8 memory. To estimate repertoire size and how much clonotype sharing occurs between individuals, the study deeply sequenced the blood TCR repertoires of about five healthy adults. To increase sequencing depth and limit assay-specific biases, TCR repertoire library preparation and sequencing were carried out by different laboratories using diverse techniques. Per donor, leukapheresis produced somewhere between about 0.94 and 10 billion PBMCs.

Study-wide findings and limitations: Compared with non-shared clonotypes, the clonotypes found in all four sorted-subset donors had higher generation probabilities. Estimated clonotype richness was generally larger for naive than for memory subsets. Based on pairwise subsampling, the degree of clonotype sharing among donors was expected to be affected by sequencing depth. The small number of donors limited the genetic and exposure-history diversity represented. Sampling was restricted to blood, and TCR repertoires in tissue are likely to differ from TCR repertoires in blood. Across a handful of donors, approximately 4.9% of naive CD4, roughly 3.5% of naive CD8, roughly 2.3% of memory CD4, and approximately 0.4% of memory CD8 clonotypes were shared. Even with the large sequencing depth, rarefaction of the sorted-subset datasets indicated that sequencing was incomplete.

Using the deep immunoSEQ assay, multiplex PCR amplified TCR CDR3 regions from genomic DNA. Extracted genomic DNA from each cell subset was spread evenly across all wells of several immunoSEQ 96-well plates, with each plate serving as a replicate. For sorted subsets, each replicate PCR was loaded with about 0.2 ug genomic DNA, equivalent to about 30,000 T cell genomes. The purified libraries were quantified using a Qubit 3.0 fluorometer, sized with a Bioanalyzer 2100, and then quantified again using the KAPA Library Quantification kit. Every immunoSEQ 96-well plate was sequenced on a dedicated single-read 150-cycle Illumina NextSeq 550 flow cell. On the authors' methods: Because the immunoSEQ output included only junctional sequences and no quality scores, the filtering could not be the same as the filtering used for full-length reads. To assign V/J genes and CDR3, sequences were annotated against IMGT germline references using PyIR, a Python wrapper for IgBLAST v1.9. Reads with weak V/J assignments (E-value above 1e-6), missing CDR3, stop codons, out-of-frame junctions, or ambiguous translated residues were removed. A V3J clonotype was defined by an identical inferred V gene, J gene, and CDR3 amino acid sequence. To compute the percentage overlap between repertoires, the number of shared unique clonotypes was divided by the size of the smaller repertoire. Three approaches were used to assess repertoire richness: RTK rarefaction, the Chao1 estimator, and Recon v2.1 estimates of unobserved clonotypes. Generation probabilities were computed with OLGA for all TCRbeta clonotypes obtained by the gDNA method from several donors. Sourced from immuneACCESS, this table was stored by TCRdb with only in-frame sequences that have V and J called. A share of the clones is absent; for the studies checked, an unresolved V gene accounts for under half, and the remainder has no known explanation. V, J and clone size reflect that table, while D and trimming were determined from the DNA. Present in this sample are 90,000 to 120,000 clones, under 70% of which were seen just once. More than 20% of the sample is held by the ten biggest clonotypes.

The donors were healthy, HIV-negative adults with no recently reported acute infections or vaccinations. Every donor was a Caucasian adult residing in Nashville, Tennessee, USA. CD8 memory samples were composed of magnetically selected CD45RO+ cells combined with CCR7-negative CD45RA+ effector memory (TemRA) cells. Blood was obtained by leukapheresis, after which PBMCs were separated by Ficoll-Histopaque density gradient centrifugation and cryopreserved in liquid nitrogen vapor phase. Analytical flow cytometry was used to check the purity and quantity of each magnetically sorted T cell population. From each sorted fraction, genomic DNA was isolated and quantified by UV absorbance on a Nanodrop 2000c.

The receptor's source is a woman aged 25 to 39 in good health. The V gene is TRBV19 and the J gene is TRBJ2-5, with TRBD2 matching 9 junction bases. Sequencing used memory CD8+ T cells sorted from blood. Sample cell subset or site, as interpreted from the label and publication: CD45RO+ cells pooled with CCR7-negative TemRA cells. The DNA is TGTGCCAGTAGCACCGGGACTAGCTTTTTGCCGGGAGAGACCCAGTACTTC. Its coded protein is CASSTGTSFLPGETQYF.